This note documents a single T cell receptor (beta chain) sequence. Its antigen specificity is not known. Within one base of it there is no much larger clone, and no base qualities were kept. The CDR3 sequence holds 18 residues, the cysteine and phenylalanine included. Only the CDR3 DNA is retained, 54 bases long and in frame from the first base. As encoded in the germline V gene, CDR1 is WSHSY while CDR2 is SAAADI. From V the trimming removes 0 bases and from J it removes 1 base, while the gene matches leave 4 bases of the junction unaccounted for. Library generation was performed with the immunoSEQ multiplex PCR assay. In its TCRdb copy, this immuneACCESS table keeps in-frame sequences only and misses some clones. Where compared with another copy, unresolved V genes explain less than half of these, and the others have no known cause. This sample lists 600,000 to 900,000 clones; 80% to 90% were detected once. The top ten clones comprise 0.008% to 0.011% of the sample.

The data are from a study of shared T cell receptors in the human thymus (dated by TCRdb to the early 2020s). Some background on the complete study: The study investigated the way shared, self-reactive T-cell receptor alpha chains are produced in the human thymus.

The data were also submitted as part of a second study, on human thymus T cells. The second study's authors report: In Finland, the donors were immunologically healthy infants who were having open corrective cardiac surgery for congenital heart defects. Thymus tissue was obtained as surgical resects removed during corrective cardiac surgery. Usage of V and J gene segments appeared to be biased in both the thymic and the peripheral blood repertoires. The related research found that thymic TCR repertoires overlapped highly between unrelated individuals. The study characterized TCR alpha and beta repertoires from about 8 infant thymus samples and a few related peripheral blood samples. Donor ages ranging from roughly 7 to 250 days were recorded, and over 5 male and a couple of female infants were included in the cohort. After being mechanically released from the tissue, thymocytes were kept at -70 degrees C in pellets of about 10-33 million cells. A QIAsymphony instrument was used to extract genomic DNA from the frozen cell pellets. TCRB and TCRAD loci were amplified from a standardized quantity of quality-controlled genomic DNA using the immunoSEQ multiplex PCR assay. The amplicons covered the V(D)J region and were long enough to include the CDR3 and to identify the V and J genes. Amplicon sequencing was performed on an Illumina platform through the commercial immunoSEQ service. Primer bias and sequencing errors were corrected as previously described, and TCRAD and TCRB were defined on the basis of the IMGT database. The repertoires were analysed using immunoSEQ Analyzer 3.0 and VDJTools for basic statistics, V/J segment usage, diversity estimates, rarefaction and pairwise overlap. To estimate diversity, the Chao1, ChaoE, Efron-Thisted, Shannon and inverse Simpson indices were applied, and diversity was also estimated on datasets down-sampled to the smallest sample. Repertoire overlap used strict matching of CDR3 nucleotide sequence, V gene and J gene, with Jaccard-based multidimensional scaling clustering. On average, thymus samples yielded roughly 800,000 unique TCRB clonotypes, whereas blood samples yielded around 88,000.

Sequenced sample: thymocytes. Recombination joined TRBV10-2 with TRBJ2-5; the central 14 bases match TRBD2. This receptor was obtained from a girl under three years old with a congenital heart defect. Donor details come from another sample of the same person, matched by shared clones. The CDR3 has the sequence CASSESPGLAGGQETQYF. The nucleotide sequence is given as TGCGCCAGCAGTGAGTCGCCAGGACTAGCGGGGGGCCAAGAGACCCAGTACTTC.